Below, 10 T cell receptor beta chains from the same sample are listed, as sequenced in a study of blood T cell repertoires in COVID-19. Generated by immunoSEQ multiplex PCR, the TCRdb table keeps only in-frame clones and is missing some. The sample holds fewer than 250,000 clones, 65% to 85% seen once. The material sequenced was peripheral blood. These receptors were obtained from a human donor in a cohort sampled during active COVID-19.

The J gene is TRBJ1-1, the V gene TRBV6-5; D gene unclear. From germline, CDR1 is MNHEY and CDR2 SVGAGI. Between the trimmed V and J ends, which lost 0 bases and 1 base, there was a span of 6 bases. This CDR3 spans 14 amino acids. As DNA, the CDR3 is TGTGCCAGCAGTTACTCCCCAGGGAACACTGAAGCTTTCTTT. Translation: CASSYSPGNTEAFF.

This clone has just one count. This chain joins TRBV5-5 and TRBJ1-6; no definite D call. Germline CDR1 and CDR2: SGHKS and YYEKEE (reference sequence). CDR3 size: 16 residues. The ends were cut back, 0 bases at V and 4 bases at J, with 11 bases in the middle. The CDR3, as DNA: TGTGCCAGCAGCTTGGTAGCAGTCACGTATAATTCACCCCTCCACTTT. Translating it yields CASSLVAVTYNSPLHF.

The chain has TRBV27 and TRBJ2-2; the D is unclear. Germline V CDR1 and CDR2: MNHEY, SMNVEV (reference sequence). V lost 4 bases and J 8 bases, leaving 11 bases between the germline ends. The CDR3 is made up of 13 amino acids. The CDR3 protein is CASSSRPVGELFF. The DNA for the CDR3 is TGTGCCAGCAGTTCCCGTCCAGTTGGGGAGCTGTTTTTT.

The chain joins TRBV10-2 to TRBJ2-7; tentative D call: TRBD2 (6 bases). Germline-derived CDR1 and CDR2 are WSHSY and SAAADI. The CDR3 is made up of 16 amino acids. Trimming removed 2 bases from V and 2 bases from J, with 16 bases in between. CDR3 DNA: TGCGCCAGCAGTGAGGGTGGCGGGATAGTAGCCTACGAGCAGTACTTC. Encoded protein: CASSEGGGIVAYEQYF.

The genes are TRBV12-3 or TRBV12-4 and TRBJ1-1, with TRBD1 as a possible D gene (5 bases). This CDR3 comprises 12 residues. The germline V and J ends were trimmed by 1 base and 6 bases, with 6 bases remaining between them. The chain's CDR3 is CASSLGGAEAFF. As DNA, the CDR3 is TGTGCCAGCAGTTTAGGGGGCGCTGAAGCTTTCTTT.

The chain carries TRBV28 and TRBJ1-6; 7 bases line up with TRBD1. CDR1 MDHEN and CDR2 SYDVKM come from the germline V gene. The V gene end was trimmed by 8 bases and the J gene end by 7 bases; junction bases not matched to a gene: 14. This CDR3 is built from 16 residues. The CDR3 nucleotides read TGTGCCAGCGTGGAGAGGGGGCGCGGTTGGAATTCACCCCTCCACTTT. Amino acids: CASVERGRGWNSPLHF.

The chain employs TRBV6-6 and TRBJ2-1; the match to TRBD2 covers 8 bases. Germline V gene data show CDR1 as MNHNY and CDR2 as SVGAGI (reference sequence). V was clipped by 6 bases and J by 8 bases; unmatched bases: 12. The CDR3 is 15 amino acids. CDR3 region: CASSRGGHFTYEQFF. The CDR3 coding sequence is TGTGCCAGCAGCCGGGGGGGACATTTCACCTATGAGCAGTTCTTC.

The chain recombines TRBV7-9 with TRBJ1-5; tentatively, D is TRBD1 (5 bases). CDR1 and CDR2 (germline): SEHNR, FQNEAQ (reference sequence). Trimming left V 2 bases short and J 6 bases short, with 11 bases between. The CDR3 has 14 amino acids. The CDR3 DNA reads as TGTGCCAGCAGCTTATCCCAGGGAGGTCAGCCCCAGCATTTT. The encoded protein is CASSLSQGGQPQHF.

This sequence joins TRBV10-3 and TRBJ2-2; 8 bases match TRBD1. This CDR3 is built from 16 residues. CDR1 and CDR2 (germline): ENHRY, SYGVKD. Trimming removed 0 bases from V and 5 bases from J; junction bases left unmatched: 5. In DNA, the CDR3 is TGTGCCATCAGTGAGTCCCAGGGGGCTAGGACCGGGGAGCTGTTTTTT. Amino acids: CAISESQGARTGELFF.

The genes are TRBV5-3 and TRBJ2-7; tentative D call: TRBD1 (6 bases). TRBV5-3 belongs to the ORF category, with a function that is uncertain. The CDR3 has 15 amino acids. Trimming cost V 1 base and J 5 bases, with 16 bases left between them. CDR3 nucleotides: TGTGCCAGAAGCTTGTCAGGGGAAAAAGTCGACGAGCAGTACTTC. It yields the protein CARSLSGEKVDEQYF.